This T cell receptor beta chain was captured by sequencing in a study of T cell responses to AZD1222 COVID-19 vaccine. Combined were second doses at about 4 or about 12 weeks. Trimming left V 0 bases short and J 6 bases short, with 13 bases between. The germline gives CDR1 SGDLS, CDR2 YYNGEE. The CDR3 length is 14 residues. Sequenced by immunoSEQ multiplex PCR; TCRdb stores in-frame clones only, minus some. The sample yields fewer than 120,000 clones, around 93% seen once. Study-wide results and caveats: The donors showed a predominance of white British ancestry and of females, with possible underestimation of clonal diversity. Spike-spanning, vaccine-associated CD4 TCRs were dominant at 160-218 and 743-854. Baseline seropositives among AZD1222 recipients totaled only six or seven.

This clone has more than one count but fewer than ten. Antigen unknown. The receptor was derived from an adult who received the AZD1222 COVID-19 vaccine. The input for sequencing was peripheral blood, taken 28 days after the second AZD1222 dose. The V call is TRBV9, the J call TRBJ2-7; D call uncertain. Here the CDR3 DNA reads TGTGCCAGCAGCGTAGGCCTAGAAGAAGGCGAGCAGTACTTC. It specifies CASSVGLEEGEQYF. Looking up the rest from reference TRBV9 and TRBJ2-7 gives the full variable domain: DSGVTQTPKHLITATGQRVTLRCSPRSGDLSVYWYQQSLDQGLQFLIQYYNGEERAKGNILERFSAQQFPDLHSELNLSSLELGDSALYFCASSVGLEEGEQYFGPGTRLTVT.